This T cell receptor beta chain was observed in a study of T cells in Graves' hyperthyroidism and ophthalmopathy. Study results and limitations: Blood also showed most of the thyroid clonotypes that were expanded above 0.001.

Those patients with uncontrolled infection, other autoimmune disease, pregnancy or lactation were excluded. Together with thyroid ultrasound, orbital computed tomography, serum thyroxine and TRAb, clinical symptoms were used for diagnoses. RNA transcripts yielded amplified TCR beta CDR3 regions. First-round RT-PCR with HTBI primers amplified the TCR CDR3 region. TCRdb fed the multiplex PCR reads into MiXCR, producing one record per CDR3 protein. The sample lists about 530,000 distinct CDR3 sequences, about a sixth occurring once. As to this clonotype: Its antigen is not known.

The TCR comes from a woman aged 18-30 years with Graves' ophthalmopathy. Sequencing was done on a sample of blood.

The CDR3 sequence is CASSQVRNRGADTQYF. CDR3 DNA sequence: TGCGCCAGCAGCCAAGTACGTAATCGAGGGGCAGATACGCAGTATTTT. This chain joins TRBV4-1 and TRBJ2-3, with D perhaps assigned TRBD1 or TRBD2 (5 bases each). CDR1 is MGHRA, CDR2 YSYEKL, per germline. The CDR3 contains 16 residues. Trimming removed 1 base from V and 4 bases from J, with 15 bases in between.